Described below is a single TCR beta chain sequence and its context. The antigen is unknown. Every single donor gave one heparinised blood draw, and these averaged about 120 mL. The sample is drawn from a study of beta chain features in type 1 diabetes. Expressed TCRB transcripts got sequenced, as all isolated RNA was reverse transcribed. Measured with immunoSEQ multiplex PCR; TCRdb has only the in-frame clones, and not every one. The sample holds around 150,000 clones, 10% seen once. The V segment lost 1 base and the J segment 5 bases; nucleotides outside the gene matches: 7. The CDR3 is 17 residues long. Germline values: CDR1 MGHRA, CDR2 YSYEKL. Study-level results: Significant though moderate, a shortening of TCRB CDR3s appeared in all four CD4+ subsets of Type 1 diabetes patients. It was not settled here whether HLA type affects TCRB rearrangement.

This chain joins TRBV4-1 and TRBJ2-1, with 11 bases aligning to TRBD2. Material: central memory CD4+ T cells from blood. The receptor was derived from a man under 40 with type 1 diabetes. CDR3 nucleotide sequence: TGCGCCAGCAGCCAAGCCCCCCTAGCGGGAGGTGACAATGAGCAGTTCTTC. It yields the protein CASSQAPLAGGDNEQFF.